This T cell receptor (beta chain) was recovered during a study of T cells in Graves' hyperthyroidism and ophthalmopathy. This clonotype came up once. CDR1 is MDHEN, CDR2 SYDVKM, per germline. The CDR3 is 14 amino acids. Trimming cost V 5 bases and J 2 bases, with 13 bases left between them. TCR beta CDR3 region amplification was performed from RNA transcripts. First-round RT-PCR with HTBI primers amplified the TCR CDR3 region. Each CDR3 protein is one row after TCRdb ran MiXCR on the multiplex PCR reads. The sample has about 690,000 distinct CDR3 sequences; 15% to 20% are singletons. This sequence was found in a man aged 45-60 years with Graves' hyperthyroidism. The sample was blood. The rearrangement uses TRBV28 and TRBJ2-7; tentatively, D is TRBD1 (6 bases). CDR3 loop: CASSGRDTTYEQYF. The CDR3 nucleotides are TGTGCCAGCAGTGGCCGGGACACCACCTACGAGCAGTACTTC. The complete variable domain, with remaining parts taken from reference TRBV28 and TRBJ2-7, reads DVKVTQSSRYLVKRTGEKVFLECVQDMDHENMFWYRQDPGLGLRLIYFSYDVKMKEKGDIPEGYSVSREKKERFSLILESASTNQTSMYLCASSGRDTTYEQYFGPGTRLTVT.